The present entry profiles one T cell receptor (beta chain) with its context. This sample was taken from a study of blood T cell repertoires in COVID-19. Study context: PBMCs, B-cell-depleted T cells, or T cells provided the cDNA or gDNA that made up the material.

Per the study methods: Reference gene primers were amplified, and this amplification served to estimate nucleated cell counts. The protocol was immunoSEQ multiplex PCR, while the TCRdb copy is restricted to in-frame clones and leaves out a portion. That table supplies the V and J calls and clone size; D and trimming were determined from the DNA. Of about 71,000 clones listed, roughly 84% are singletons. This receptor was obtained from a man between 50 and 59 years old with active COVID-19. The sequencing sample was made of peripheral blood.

The CDR3, as DNA: TGCGCCAGCAGCTTGGAAGGGGGCAGAGCTCAATCCAATGAGCAGTTCTTC. Its protein is CASSLEGGRAQSNEQFF. The chain is built from TRBV5-1 and TRBJ2-1; 7 bases line up with TRBD1. CDR1 SGHRS and CDR2 YFSETQ come from the germline V gene. The length of the CDR3 is 17 residues. V trimming: 0 bases; J trimming: 6 bases; junction bases outside the gene matches: 12.